This is a list of T cell receptor beta chains from one sample in a study of fetal regulatory T cell absence and autoimmunity. Clones were sequenced by immunoSEQ multiplex PCR, and TCRdb holds only the in-frame ones, with some missing. This table has about 95,000 clones, less than 80% appearing once. What was sequenced was pancreas tissue. These receptors were collected from a male donor with IPEX syndrome. Both conserved end residues are part of each CDR3. Each record gives: D gene, V gene, J gene, clone size, CDR3 DNA, CDR3 protein. The D gene is left open where the match is weak. Clone size appears in some rows only: once, few, many, or a class for an expanded clone.

d_call: TRBD2; v_call: TRBV7-2; j_call: TRBJ2-7; clone_size: NA; cdr3_nt: TGTGCCAGCAGCTTACGCCCTGGGACTAGCGGGGGGGCCTACGAGCAGTACTTC; cdr3_aa: CASSLRPGTSGGAYEQYF
d_call: TRBD2; v_call: TRBV19; j_call: TRBJ2-1; clone_size: NA; cdr3_nt: TGTGCCAGTAGTATAGAGGCGGGACTAGCGGGGGGTTACAATGAGCAGTTCTTC; cdr3_aa: CASSIEAGLAGGYNEQFF
d_call: NA; v_call: TRBV6-1; j_call: TRBJ2-7; clone_size: NA; cdr3_nt: TGTGCCAGCAGCCGGAGCTCCTACGAGCAGTACTTC; cdr3_aa: CASSRSSYEQYF
d_call: NA; v_call: TRBV27; j_call: TRBJ1-1; clone_size: NA; cdr3_nt: TGTGCCAGCAGTTTCAGACAGAACACTGAAGCTTTCTTT; cdr3_aa: CASSFRQNTEAFF
d_call: NA; v_call: TRBV5-5; j_call: TRBJ1-2; clone_size: NA; cdr3_nt: TGTGCCAGCAGCTTGGGAACCTATGGCTACACCTTC; cdr3_aa: CASSLGTYGYTF
d_call: NA; v_call: TRBV7-2; j_call: TRBJ2-3; clone_size: NA; cdr3_nt: TGTGCCAGCAGCTTAGCGCAGGATACGCAGTATTTT; cdr3_aa: CASSLAQDTQYF
d_call: TRBD2; v_call: TRBV4-1; j_call: TRBJ2-7; clone_size: NA; cdr3_nt: TGCGCCAGCAGCCGAGTCCGGCTAGCGGGAGTTCCCTACGAGCAGTACTTC; cdr3_aa: CASSRVRLAGVPYEQYF
d_call: NA; v_call: TRBV11-2; j_call: TRBJ2-3; clone_size: NA; cdr3_nt: TGTGCCAGCAGCTCGGGACGGAGCACAGATACGCAGTATTTT; cdr3_aa: CASSSGRSTDTQYF
d_call: NA; v_call: TRBV7-9; j_call: TRBJ2-4; clone_size: NA; cdr3_nt: TGTGCCAGCACCGAGCTGGAGACCCTAGCCAAAAACATTCAGTACTTC; cdr3_aa: CASTELETLAKNIQYF
d_call: NA; v_call: TRBV7-8; j_call: TRBJ2-3; clone_size: NA; cdr3_nt: TGTGCCAGCAGCCCCCTTCACGGATCCTATACGCAGTATTTT; cdr3_aa: CASSPLHGSYTQYF
d_call: NA; v_call: TRBV15; j_call: TRBJ2-7; clone_size: NA; cdr3_nt: TGTGCCACCAGCTCCGGACGGACCCTATTGATCTTC; cdr3_aa: CATSSGRTLLIF
d_call: TRBD1; v_call: TRBV7-9; j_call: TRBJ2-2; clone_size: once; cdr3_nt: TGTGCCACCCGGGACAGGATCCCCGGGGAGCTGTTTTTT; cdr3_aa: CATRDRIPGELFF
d_call: TRBD1; v_call: TRBV5-7; j_call: TRBJ1-4; clone_size: NA; cdr3_nt: TGTGCCAGCAGCTTGGACAGGGGGCTTGAAAAACTGTTTTTT; cdr3_aa: CASSLDRGLEKLFF
d_call: NA; v_call: TRBV7-8; j_call: TRBJ2-7; clone_size: NA; cdr3_nt: TGTGCCAGCAGCTTAGGTCTCAGGGAGACTATGATGGGCGAGCAGTACTTC; cdr3_aa: CASSLGLRETMMGEQYF
d_call: NA; v_call: TRBV9; j_call: TRBJ2-1; clone_size: NA; cdr3_nt: TGTGCCAGCAGCGTAGAGGGAGATTACAATGAGCAGTTCTTC; cdr3_aa: CASSVEGDYNEQFF
d_call: NA; v_call: TRBV4-1; j_call: TRBJ2-3; clone_size: NA; cdr3_nt: TGCGCCAGCAGCCAAGACTGGGGGGGCACAGATACGCAGTATTTT; cdr3_aa: CASSQDWGGTDTQYF
d_call: TRBD1; v_call: TRBV7-9; j_call: TRBJ1-2; clone_size: NA; cdr3_nt: TGTGCCAGCAGCCTAGGGGGCGACTATGGCTACACCTTC; cdr3_aa: CASSLGGDYGYTF
d_call: NA; v_call: TRBV4-3; j_call: TRBJ2-3; clone_size: NA; cdr3_nt: TGCGCCAGCAGCCTACAGGGATCCAGGGATACGCAGTATTTT; cdr3_aa: CASSLQGSRDTQYF
d_call: NA; v_call: TRBV4-2; j_call: TRBJ2-3; clone_size: NA; cdr3_nt: TGTGCCAGCAGCCAAGATCGACCCGGGGAAGATACGCAGTATTTT; cdr3_aa: CASSQDRPGEDTQYF
d_call: NA; v_call: TRBV30; j_call: TRBJ2-3; clone_size: NA; cdr3_nt: TGTGCCTGGAGTAGCACAGATACGCAGTATTTT; cdr3_aa: CAWSSTDTQYF
d_call: NA; v_call: TRBV27; j_call: TRBJ2-3; clone_size: NA; cdr3_nt: TGTGCCAGCAGTTTATTAGGACGGAGCACAGATACGCAGTATTTT; cdr3_aa: CASSLLGRSTDTQYF
d_call: TRBD2; v_call: TRBV7-7; j_call: TRBJ2-5; clone_size: NA; cdr3_nt: TGTGCCAGCAGCCCGAATCTAGCGGGAGGTCATGAGACCCAGTACTTC; cdr3_aa: CASSPNLAGGHETQYF
d_call: NA; v_call: TRBV4-1; j_call: TRBJ2-3; clone_size: NA; cdr3_nt: TGCGCCAGCAGCCAAGTCGGTAGCACAGATACGCAGTATTTT; cdr3_aa: CASSQVGSTDTQYF
d_call: NA; v_call: TRBV6-5; j_call: TRBJ1-1; clone_size: few; cdr3_nt: TGTGCCAGCAGTTACCGGGGGGCCTGGAACACTGAAGCTTTCTTT; cdr3_aa: CASSYRGAWNTEAFF
d_call: TRBD1; v_call: TRBV5-5; j_call: TRBJ2-7; clone_size: NA; cdr3_nt: TGTGCCAGCAGCGACATCCGGGACAGAGCCTACGAGCAGTACTTC; cdr3_aa: CASSDIRDRAYEQYF
d_call: NA; v_call: TRBV10-3; j_call: TRBJ1-2; clone_size: few; cdr3_nt: TGTGCCATCAGTGAGCGGGACAAAAACTATGGCTACACCTTC; cdr3_aa: CAISERDKNYGYTF
d_call: TRBD1; v_call: TRBV14; j_call: TRBJ1-6; clone_size: NA; cdr3_nt: TGTGCCAGCAGCCGCTTCCGGGACAGGGGGGCACCCCTCCACTTT; cdr3_aa: CASSRFRDRGAPLHF
d_call: NA; v_call: TRBV5-4; j_call: TRBJ1-1; clone_size: NA; cdr3_nt: TGTGCCAGCAGCTTGAGACAGTTGAACACTGAAGCTTTCTTT; cdr3_aa: CASSLRQLNTEAFF
d_call: NA; v_call: TRBV27; j_call: TRBJ2-1; clone_size: NA; cdr3_nt: TGTGCCAGCAGTTTATCCCAGCGGACCTACAATGAGCAGTTCTTC; cdr3_aa: CASSLSQRTYNEQFF
d_call: NA; v_call: TRBV6-5; j_call: TRBJ2-7; clone_size: NA; cdr3_nt: TGTGCCAGCAGTTACGACACTTTCTCCTACGAGCAGTACTTC; cdr3_aa: CASSYDTFSYEQYF
d_call: TRBD2; v_call: TRBV7-2; j_call: TRBJ2-5; clone_size: NA; cdr3_nt: TGTGCCAGCAGCCAAGCTAGCGGGAGGGCCGGGGAGACCCAGTACTTC; cdr3_aa: CASSQASGRAGETQYF
d_call: NA; v_call: TRBV10-3; j_call: TRBJ2-7; clone_size: few; cdr3_nt: TGTGCCATCAGTGGCGGCATCTCCTACGAGCAGTACTTC; cdr3_aa: CAISGGISYEQYF
d_call: NA; v_call: TRBV19; j_call: TRBJ1-2; clone_size: NA; cdr3_nt: TGTGCCAGTAGTACAGGGTCTCAGATCTATGGCTACACCTTC; cdr3_aa: CASSTGSQIYGYTF